One and the same sample provided the 2 T cell receptor beta chains below, sequenced in a study of cytomegalovirus exposure and HLA in healthy donors. PCR primers comprised 60 Vbeta and 13 Jbeta primers. The method was immunoSEQ multiplex PCR; TCRdb's version includes in-frame clones alone and lacks a portion of them. This table has about 160,000 clones, 80% to 85% appearing once. The sequenced sample consisted of PBMCs. Receptors were obtained from a man between 25 and 39 years old in good health and CMV-seronegative.

This sequence joins TRBV1 and TRBJ1-2; the D call in the table, TRBD1, was not verified against the DNA. TRBV1 is recorded as a pseudogene. This CDR3 has 20 amino acids. CDR3 nucleotides: TGCACCAGCAGCCAGAGGCCCACCGGGACAGGGCTGTCTTGCATCGGAGGCTACACCTTC. Residues: CTSSQRPTGTGLSCIGGYTF.

This clone was recorded a few times. V and J are TRBV4-2 and TRBJ2-6; 7 bases are a match to TRBD1. The germline V gene has CDR1 LGHNA and CDR2 YNFKEQ. The length of the CDR3 is 16 residues. V shed 0 bases and J 2 bases; nucleotides not matched to a gene: 1. Written as DNA, the CDR3 is TGTGCCAGCAGCCAAGAAGGGGGCGCTGGGGCCAACGTCCTGACTTTC. Residues: CASSQEGGAGANVLTF.